These 19 T cell receptor beta chains were all obtained from the same sample, sequenced in a study of regulatory T cells in long-lasting Graves disease. For TCR beta, libraries came from iRepertoire HTBI primers and Arm-PCR of CDR3 regions. Via MiXCR, TCRdb re-called the multiplex PCR reads, giving one row per CDR3 protein. Counted here are approximately 540,000 distinct CDR3 sequences, around 12% occurring once; the ten biggest clones make up about 8.9%. Time point noted: newly diagnosed GD, antithyroid drugs for less than 3 months. PBMC-derived RNA was used for the TCR library. These data were also filed under a second study, of T cells in Graves' hyperthyroidism and ophthalmopathy.

The sequences come from peripheral blood mononuclear cells (PBMCs), collected at new diagnosis, from a patient treated with antithyroid drugs. These receptor sequences come from a woman aged 30 to 39 with Graves disease.

This clonotype came up many times. The chain joins TRBV24-1 to TRBJ1-1; D is uncertain. Germline lookup yields CDR1 KGHDR and CDR2 SFDVKD. With 7 bases removed from V and 0 bases from J, the gap between germline ends came to 8 bases. The CDR3 loop spans 13 amino acids. CDR3 sequence (DNA): TGTGCCACCAGACAGAAAATGAACACTGAAGCTTTCTTT. Its protein product is CATRQKMNTEAFF.

This clonotype showed up just a few times. Just one base apart from a much larger clone, this may be a read error. J is TRBJ2-2 and V is TRBV28; D possibly corresponds to TRBD1 (6 bases). This CDR3 is built from 14 residues. Trimming took 6 bases from V and 0 from J, leaving 8 bases between them. Germline V gene lookup returns CDR1 MDHEN and CDR2 SYDVKM. The CDR3 DNA is TGTGCCAGCAGAAGGACAGCGAACACCGGGGAGCTGTTTTTT. This translates into CASRRTANTGELFF.

This clonotype was counted ten times or more. This chain uses TRBV27 with TRBJ2-5, with D hard to call. Germline values: CDR1 MNHEY, CDR2 SMNVEV (reference sequence). The CDR3 is made up of 14 amino acids. Trimming shortened V by 3 bases and J by 1 base, and 9 bases separated the two germline ends. CDR3 nucleotide sequence: TGTGCCAGCAGTTTCAGTATAGGCCAAGAGACCCAGTACTTC. Residues: CASSFSIGQETQYF.

This clonotype was seen repeatedly, ten times or more. The V call is TRBV14, the J call TRBJ2-7, with 7 bases identical to TRBD1. Germline CDR1 and CDR2: SGHDN and FVKESK. CDR3 length: 15 amino acids. V lost 5 bases to trimming and J lost 5 bases; unmatched junction nucleotides: 12. The CDR3 bases are TGTGCCAGCAGCTTCCTCACGACAGGGATCAACGAGCAGTACTTC. Protein product: CASSFLTTGINEQYF.

This clonotype was seen at least ten times. V gene TRBV5-1 combines with J gene TRBJ2-3; 12 bases agree with TRBD2. Germline CDR1 SGHRS, CDR2 YFSETQ. The CDR3 runs 17 residues. Trimming took 0 bases from V and 2 from J; bases not matched to a gene: 4. CDR3: CASSLVPSGRATDTQYF. The CDR3 DNA is TGCGCCAGCAGCTTGGTACCTAGCGGGAGGGCCACAGATACGCAGTATTTT.

The genes are TRBV4-1 and TRBJ2-2; the match to TRBD2 covers 11 bases. V lost 4 bases and J lost 1; bases outside the gene matches: 5. CDR3 length: 17 amino acids. The germline gives CDR1 MGHRA, CDR2 YSYEKL. In DNA, the CDR3 is TGCGCCAGCAGCCGGATTGGACTAGCGGGGAACACCGGGGAGCTGTTTTTT. It codes for CASSRIGLAGNTGELFF.

This clonotype was counted only a few times. V gene TRBV7-3 combines with J gene TRBJ2-7; 8 nucleotides line up with TRBD1. This CDR3 has 13 amino acids. The V and J ends lost 5 bases and 5 bases, in that order; junction bases with no gene match: 5. The V gene's germline CDR1 is SGHTA and CDR2 FQGTGA. CDR3 DNA sequence: TGTGCCAGCAGCATTAACAGGGGGAACGAGCAGTACTTC. It translates to CASSINRGNEQYF.

There are many counts of this clonotype. J is TRBJ2-1 and V is TRBV9; D is undetermined. Germline lookup yields CDR1 SGDLS and CDR2 YYNGEE. The CDR3 length is 15 residues. Trimming cost V 0 bases and J 0 bases, with 7 bases left between them. The CDR3 nucleotides are TGTGCCAGCAGCGTAGGCTCGGGCTCCTACAATGAGCAGTTCTTC. The encoded protein is CASSVGSGSYNEQFF.

Many counts were recorded for this clonotype. The V call is TRBV11-2, the J call TRBJ2-1, with 7 nucleotides matching TRBD2. The CDR3 covers 14 residues. After removal of 9 bases from V and 8 bases from J, the junction contained 13 bases not matched to a gene. Germline-derived CDR1 and CDR2 are SGHAT and FQNNGV. Here the CDR3 reads CASFVGRRVDEQFF. The CDR3 DNA reads TGTGCCAGTTTCGTCGGGAGGCGGGTCGATGAGCAGTTCTTC.

In this sample, this clonotype turned up many times. The rearrangement links TRBV6-1 to TRBJ1-4, with TRBD1 as a possible D gene (5 bases). The CDR3 has 15 residues. Germline V gene data show CDR1 as MNHNS and CDR2 as SASEGT. V lost 2 bases to trimming and J lost 2 bases, with 9 bases between them. In nucleotides, the CDR3 is TGTGCCAGCAGTGAAAGGGGCAGGACTAATGAAAAACTGTTTTTT. Translating it yields CASSERGRTNEKLFF.

This clonotype was detected many times. V and J are TRBV24-1 and TRBJ1-2; tentative D call: TRBD1 (5 bases). Trimming left V 4 bases short and J 4 bases short, with 12 bases between. The germline CDR1 and CDR2 sequences are KGHDR and SFDVKD. The CDR3 is 14 amino acids. The CDR3 DNA is TGTGCCACCAGTGACGCCTCCGGGACCTATGGCTACACCTTC. Translated: CATSDASGTYGYTF.

This clonotype was recorded many times. The V and J genes are TRBV6-1 and TRBJ2-2, with 12 nucleotides matching TRBD2. This CDR3 contains 20 residues. V was pared by 6 bases and J by 4 bases, with 18 bases of the junction left unmatched. Germline CDR1 reads MNHNS; CDR2 reads SASEGT. The CDR3 here is CASRSPLAGGPRGATGELFF. CDR3 coding DNA: TGTGCCAGCAGGTCCCCTCTAGCGGGAGGGCCCAGGGGGGCCACCGGGGAGCTGTTTTTT.

J is TRBJ2-3 and V is TRBV29-1, with TRBD2 matching 8 bases. Germline CDR1 is SQVTM and CDR2 is ANQGSEA. The CDR3 has 15 amino acids. The junction had 15 bases not matched to a gene; V was cut back by 6 bases and J by 7 bases. CDR3 coding DNA: TGCAGCGTCGGGGGGGCGAGGGCTAGCCGCAATACGCAGTATTTT. It translates to CSVGGARASRNTQYF.

This clonotype showed up just a few times. The rearrangement joins TRBV29-1 to TRBJ1-2, with D uncertain. The germline V gene has CDR1 SQVTM and CDR2 ANQGSEA. V shed 2 bases and J shed 8 bases, with 12 bases lying between them. The CDR3 is 12 residues long. The DNA of the CDR3 is TGCAGCGTTGAATTGCGCGGGGTCGGCTACACCTTC. Protein sequence: CSVELRGVGYTF.

The chain employs TRBV13 and TRBJ1-1; D possibly corresponds to TRBD1 (6 bases). The V and J ends lost 1 base and 1 base respectively, with 10 bases between them. CDR1 PRHDT and CDR2 FYEKMQ come from the germline V gene (reference sequence). The CDR3 length is 15 residues. The CDR3 region is CASSLERGANTEAFF. DNA of the CDR3: TGTGCCAGCAGCTTAGAGCGGGGGGCGAACACTGAAGCTTTCTTT.

This clonotype has a count of ten or more. This rearrangement joins TRBV24-1 to TRBJ2-3; maybe TRBD2 (5 bases). The germline V gene has CDR1 KGHDR and CDR2 SFDVKD. V was cut by 8 bases and J by 2 bases, with 13 bases left in between. The CDR3 is 14 residues long. The chain's CDR3 is CATKGTGITDTQYF. CDR3 DNA: TGTGCCACCAAGGGAACGGGAATCACAGATACGCAGTATTTT.

This clonotype was observed at least ten times. The chain couples TRBV20-1 to TRBJ1-4; 7 bases line up with TRBD1. Trimming at V came to 3 bases and at J to 3 bases, leaving 7 bases not matched to a gene. Germline V gene data show CDR1 as DFQATT and CDR2 as SNEGSKA (reference sequence). This CDR3 has 15 residues. CDR3 nucleotides: TGCAGTGCTAGTGACACAGGGGTCTCTAATGAAAAACTGTTTTTT. Translation: CSASDTGVSNEKLFF.

The V gene is TRBV7-8, the J gene TRBJ2-2; 7 bases agree with TRBD1. Trimming removed 5 bases from V and 2 bases from J; junction bases left unmatched: 8. The V gene's germline CDR1 is SGHVS and CDR2 FQNEAQ. This CDR3 is built from 16 residues. The CDR3 sequence is CASSTTDRLNTGELFF. The CDR3 nucleotides are TGTGCCAGCAGCACAACGGACAGGCTTAACACCGGGGAGCTGTTTTTT.

This clonotype was detected only a few times. The rearrangement uses TRBV5-1 and TRBJ1-6, with no clear D. Germline CDR1 and CDR2: SGHRS and YFSETQ. This CDR3 contains 14 residues. The V end lost 0 bases, the J end lost 7 bases, and 8 bases lay between the germline ends. CDR3 coding DNA: TGCGCCAGCAGCTTGGAACAGATAAATTCACCCCTCCACTTT. Its protein is CASSLEQINSPLHF.